This TCR beta chain was documented in a study of vaccination effects on CD4 cells after COVID-19. Sequencing was performed with immunoSEQ multiplex PCR; in TCRdb, only in-frame clones are kept and a portion is missing. The data show about 54,000 clones, roughly 80% seen once. As for this clone: Its antigen is still unknown.

General study results and limits: Healthy vaccinees had only 1 of 255 vaccine-induced clones cross-react with common cold coronaviruses. Marked clonal contraction of infection- and vaccine-induced clones was seen late after vaccination.

Germline CDR1 is MNHEY and CDR2 is SVGAGI. This CDR3 contains 14 residues. The J segment lost 0 bases and the V segment lost 6 bases, leaving 3 bases of the junction unmatched. Prior to sequencing, the ViraFEST assay stimulated PBMC with viral peptide pools, which expanded the antigen-specific CD4+ T cells. The culture ran for 10 days, and then CD4+ T cells were isolated. In the cultures, half the medium was exchanged for IL-2 medium on days 3 and 7. Sequences were derived from CD4+ T cells from PBMCs cultured with HCoV-229E spike peptides, sampled before COVID-19 vaccination. The chain employs TRBV6-5 and TRBJ2-3; 7 bases are a match to TRBD1. The TCR originated in a human donor who received a COVID-19 vaccine. CDR3 amino acids: CASRLQGSTDTQYF. DNA of the CDR3: TGTGCCAGCAGACTACAGGGGAGCACAGATACGCAGTATTTT.